One and the same sample provided the 8 T cell receptor beta chains below, sequenced in a study of blood T cell repertoires in COVID-19. Libraries were prepared by immunoSEQ multiplex PCR; TCRdb keeps only in-frame clonotypes and omits some of them. The data show 200,000 to 300,000 clones, 70% to 90% seen once. The sample comprised peripheral blood. The receptors stem from a man younger than 30 with active or convalescent COVID-19.

The genes are TRBV7-9 and TRBJ1-4, with a weak D call TRBD1 (6 bases). The germline gives CDR1 SEHNR, CDR2 FQNEAQ (reference sequence). Trimming left V 5 bases short and J 0 bases short, with 19 bases between. This CDR3 spans 18 amino acids. The CDR3 region is CASSPRTGTPATNEKLFF. The CDR3 nucleotides are TGTGCCAGCAGCCCCAGAACCGGGACACCCGCAACTAATGAAAAACTGTTTTTT.

The chain recombines TRBV7-2 with TRBJ2-1; 8 bases agree with TRBD2. CDR1 is SGHTA, CDR2 FQGNSA, per germline. This CDR3 is 18 amino acids long. V shed 3 bases, J shed 7 bases, and the junction held 17 bases outside the gene matches. In nucleotides, the CDR3 is TGTGCCAGCAGCTTGTTCCTAAGCGGGAGCCTCGAGAGTAATGAGCAGTTCTTC. Protein product: CASSLFLSGSLESNEQFF.

The V gene is TRBV7-3, the J gene TRBJ2-1; 12 bases are a match to TRBD1. This CDR3 has 17 amino acids. The germline CDR1 and CDR2 sequences are SGHTA and FQGTGA. V trimming: 5 bases; J trimming: 10 bases; junction bases outside the gene matches: 15. The CDR3 loop is CASSQGPRDRGRVEQFF. Here the CDR3 DNA reads TGTGCCAGCAGCCAGGGTCCGAGGGACAGGGGGCGTGTGGAGCAGTTCTTC.

The rearrangement joins TRBV28 to TRBJ1-4; no reliable D call. This CDR3 contains 14 residues. With 3 bases removed from V and 4 bases from J, the gap between germline ends came to 9 bases. CDR1 and CDR2 (germline): MDHEN, SYDVKM. Here the CDR3 DNA reads TGTGCCAGCAGTTTGGTATCAGATAATGAAAAACTGTTTTTT. Translating gives CASSLVSDNEKLFF.

The V and J genes are TRBV24-1 and TRBJ2-1; possible D gene TRBD1, 8 bases. Germline assignment: CDR1 KGHDR and CDR2 SFDVKD. Deletions cut 6 bases from V and 5 bases from J, with 22 bases between. CDR3 size: 17 residues. As DNA, the CDR3 is TGTGCCACCAGTTCGAGGACAGGGTTGGGAGGGAACAATGAGCAGTTCTTC. It is translated as CATSSRTGLGGNNEQFF.

This clone has a single count. The chain employs TRBV9 and TRBJ1-1; D not resolved. The V and J ends lost 0 bases and 0 bases respectively, with 6 bases between them. Germline values: CDR1 SGDLS, CDR2 YYNGEE. The CDR3 contains 14 residues. The CDR3 nucleotides are TGTGCCAGCAGCGTAGAAGCCCTGAACACTGAAGCTTTCTTT. Protein sequence: CASSVEALNTEAFF.

The chain couples TRBV13 to TRBJ2-7, with D perhaps TRBD1 (5 bases). V lost 2 bases, J lost 2 bases, and 22 bases lay in between. CDR1 PRHDT and CDR2 FYEKMQ come from the germline V gene (reference sequence). The CDR3 covers 18 residues. DNA of the CDR3: TGTGCCAGCAGCTTATGGGTGTACAACAGGAGCCGAACCTACGAGCAGTACTTC. It encodes CASSLWVYNRSRTYEQYF. The whole variable domain, remainder taken from reference TRBV13 and TRBJ2-7, is AAGVIQSPRHLIKEKRETATLKCYPIPRHDTVYWYQQGPGQDPQFLISFYEKMQSDKGSIPDRFSAQQFSDYHSELNMSSLELGDSALYFCASSLWVYNRSRTYEQYFGPGTRLTVT.

The V gene is TRBV19, the J gene TRBJ2-7, with 8 bases that match TRBD1. J gave up 7 bases and V 6 bases, and 5 bases lay outside the gene matches. Looked up from germline, CDR1 is LNHDA and CDR2 is SQIVND (reference sequence). The CDR3 totals 12 residues. The CDR3 DNA follows: TGTGCCAGTAGGGACAGGGTGGGGGAGCAGTACTTC. It encodes CASRDRVGEQYF.